These T cell receptor beta chains were read from a single sample in a study of T-cell memory formation after mild COVID-19. Each CDR3 protein is one row after TCRdb ran MiXCR on the 5' RACE reads. The sample contains fewer than 200,000 distinct CDR3 sequences, around a sixth of which appear only once. Material: PBMCs or a T cell subset sorted from them (not recorded which). These receptors all stem from a young man who had mild COVID-19 (a few samples of this study predate the infection). Cell type and time point are not known. Each CDR3 is given with its conserved first and last residue. Each record gives: D gene, V gene, clone size, J gene, CDR3 protein. The D gene is left open where the match is weak. The size field is filled for only some rows; it gives once, few, many or a size class.

d_gene: -; v_gene: TRBV12-3/TRBV12-4; abundance: -; j_gene: TRBJ1-2; CDR3aa: CASSWTSYGYTF
d_gene: -; v_gene: TRBV6-5; abundance: few; j_gene: TRBJ1-1; CDR3aa: CASTGGRGEAFF
d_gene: -; v_gene: TRBV6-5; abundance: -; j_gene: TRBJ2-4; CDR3aa: CASSYLRQGGDIQYF
d_gene: -; v_gene: TRBV7-3; abundance: many; j_gene: TRBJ2-3; CDR3aa: CASRMTGTTDTQYF
d_gene: TRBD1; v_gene: TRBV15; abundance: few; j_gene: TRBJ2-3; CDR3aa: CATSAMTGGGNTQYF
d_gene: TRBD1; v_gene: TRBV13; abundance: -; j_gene: TRBJ1-1; CDR3aa: CASSQPTGEAFF
d_gene: -; v_gene: TRBV12-3/TRBV12-4; abundance: -; j_gene: TRBJ1-4; CDR3aa: CASSRQGGFEKLFF
d_gene: TRBD1; v_gene: TRBV12-3/TRBV12-4; abundance: few; j_gene: TRBJ2-3; CDR3aa: CASSPTTGFTQYF
d_gene: -; v_gene: TRBV29-1; abundance: -; j_gene: TRBJ2-7; CDR3aa: CSVSGTYEQYF
d_gene: TRBD1; v_gene: TRBV9; abundance: -; j_gene: TRBJ1-2; CDR3aa: CASSVTGASGGYTF
d_gene: -; v_gene: TRBV29-1; abundance: -; j_gene: TRBJ2-5; CDR3aa: CSVETPGNKETQYF
d_gene: -; v_gene: TRBV10-1; abundance: -; j_gene: TRBJ1-1; CDR3aa: CASSERGGSTEAFF
d_gene: -; v_gene: TRBV15; abundance: many; j_gene: TRBJ1-2; CDR3aa: CATSREGNYGYTF